This passage covers 2 T cell receptor beta chains from one sample sequenced in a study of T cells in Graves' hyperthyroidism and ophthalmopathy. Researchers took RNA transcripts and amplified the TCR beta CDR3 regions from them. RT-PCR in the first round (using the HTBI primer set) targeted the TCR CDR3. TCRdb re-called the multiplex PCR reads through MiXCR, storing one row per CDR3 protein. The sample holds about 640,000 distinct CDR3 sequences; roughly 20% are singletons and the top ten take 34%. What was sequenced was blood. These receptors were obtained from a young man with Graves' ophthalmopathy.

This clonotype was counted between two and nine times. This rearrangement joins TRBV6-1 to TRBJ2-7; TRBD1 is a possible D gene (6 bases). The germline V gene encodes CDR1 MNHNS and CDR2 SASEGT. This CDR3 spans 15 amino acids. V was trimmed by 5 bases and J by 3 bases, leaving 17 bases between them. The CDR3 DNA is TGTGCCAGCAGTTATGTCCAGGGGTTGGTCTACGAGCAGTACTTC. Its translation: CASSYVQGLVYEQYF.

This clonotype has more than one count but fewer than ten. The V and J genes are TRBV6-1 and TRBJ1-5; D perhaps matches TRBD1 (5 bases). Trimming cost V 4 bases and J 0 bases, with 13 bases left between them. Germline values: CDR1 MNHNS, CDR2 SASEGT. The CDR3 is 16 residues long. The CDR3 DNA reads as TGTGCCAGCAGTGTTCGCTCAGGGTCTAGCAATCAGCCCCAGCATTTT. Residues: CASSVRSGSSNQPQHF.